The 17 T cell receptor beta chains reported below all come from one sample, sequenced in a study of response to subunit inactivated influenza vaccine. TCRdb itself ran the RT-PCR reads through MiXCR, one entry per CDR3 protein. The table lists 300,000 to 350,000 distinct CDR3 sequences, about a fifth of them singletons. The input for sequencing was PBMCs from blood, taken approximately 20 months after vaccination. The receptors derive from a man between 50 and 69 years old who received an inactivated influenza vaccine.

This clonotype was seen ten or more times. The CDR3 here is CASSQGGGMIDGLFF. CDR3 DNA: TGTGCCAGCAGCCAAGGAGGGGGAATGATCGATGGACTGTTTTTT. The gene calls are TRBV4-2 and TRBJ1-4, with TRBD1 as a possible D gene (6 bases). The CDR3 is 15 residues long. Trimming left V 1 base short and J 13 bases short, with 19 bases between. Germline V lookup: CDR1 LGHNA, CDR2 YNFKEQ.

This clonotype showed up just a few times. This CDR3 is CSAKGTGDETQYF. Here the CDR3 DNA reads TGCAGTGCTAAAGGGACAGGGGACGAGACCCAGTACTTC. The rearrangement joins TRBV20-1 to TRBJ2-5; TRBD1 agrees at 10 bases. CDR1 and CDR2 (germline): DFQATT, SNEGSKA (reference sequence). The CDR3 runs to 13 residues. Trimming removed 4 bases from V and 5 bases from J; junction bases left unmatched: 4.

This clonotype was observed a few times. The chain recombines TRBV30 with TRBJ2-4; 7 bases fit TRBD2. Losses at the gene ends were 2 bases for V and 2 bases for J; bases not matched to a gene: 6. Germline-derived CDR1 and CDR2 are GTSNPN and SVGIG (reference sequence). CDR3 size: 15 residues. CDR3 bases: TGTGCCTGGAGTCTCAGGGAGGGATCCAAAAACATTCAGTACTTC. This encodes CAWSLREGSKNIQYF. The full variable domain, with the rest looked up from reference TRBV30 and TRBJ2-4, is SQTIHQWPATLVQPVGSPLSLECTVEGTSNPNLYWYRQAAGRGLQLLFYSVGIGQISSEVPQNLSASRPQDRQFILSSKKLLLSDSGFYLCAWSLREGSKNIQYFGAGTRLSVL.

This chain links TRBV12-5 with TRBJ1-1; TRBD1 might be the D (5 bases). Germline V gene sequence: CDR1 LGHNT, CDR2 FRNRAP. The CDR3 contains 12 residues. The V gene lost 6 bases and the J gene lost 11 bases, with 16 bases spanning the gap. Here the CDR3 reads CASGGDGNWAFF. The CDR3 DNA reads TGTGCTAGTGGGGGGGACGGAAACTGGGCTTTCTTT.

V is TRBV9 and J is TRBJ2-5; a possible D gene is TRBD2 (6 bases). V gave up 3 bases and J gave up 7 bases, with 13 bases separating them. This CDR3 contains 13 residues. Germline assignment: CDR1 SGDLS and CDR2 YYNGEE. The CDR3 DNA reads TGTGCCAGCAGCGAGGGCGGGGTTGGGACCCAGTACTTC. This sequence encodes CASSEGGVGTQYF.

This clonotype showed up just a few times. V and J are TRBV5-4 and TRBJ1-2, with TRBD1 as a possible D gene (5 bases). The CDR3 is made up of 14 amino acids. Trimming shortened V by 7 bases and J by 4 bases, and 17 bases separated the two germline ends. Germline CDR1 is SGHNT and CDR2 is YYREEE (reference sequence). CDR3: CASPTQGYGYGYTF. The CDR3 bases are TGTGCCAGCCCCACGCAGGGTTATGGCTATGGCTACACCTTC. Full variable domain (missing parts from reference TRBV5-4 and TRBJ1-2): ETGVTQSPTHLIKTRGQQVTLRCSSQSGHNTVSWYQQALGQGPQFIFQYYREEENGRGNFPPRFSGLQFPNYSSELNVNALELDDSALYLCASPTQGYGYGYTFGSGTRLTVV.

This clonotype was counted ten times or more. The chain combines TRBV5-5 with TRBJ2-7, with no clear D. The germline gives CDR1 SGHKS, CDR2 YYEKEE (reference sequence). V dropped 4 bases and J dropped 4 bases, with 6 bases sitting between them. The CDR3 has 11 residues. In DNA form, the CDR3 reads TGTGCCAGCAGCGCCGGGTACGAGCAGTACTTC. Protein sequence: CASSAGYEQYF.

The table lists this clonotype with a few counts. The chain has TRBV10-3 and TRBJ1-2; D gene ambiguous. Between the trimmed V and J ends, which lost 3 bases and 0 bases, there was a span of 8 bases. Germline CDR1 reads ENHRY; CDR2 reads SYGVKD. This CDR3 region has 14 residues. The chain's CDR3 is CAISDKGTNYGYTF. CDR3 in DNA: TGTGCCATCAGTGATAAGGGAACTAACTATGGCTACACCTTC.

This rearrangement joins TRBV28 to TRBJ2-2, with a possible D match to TRBD1 (6 bases). V lost 6 bases and J 7 bases, leaving 18 bases between the germline ends. In germline, CDR1 is MDHEN, CDR2 SYDVKM. This CDR3 contains 15 residues. The CDR3 sequence: CASRLTQGLYGELFF. CDR3 DNA sequence: TGTGCCAGCAGGCTAACCCAGGGGTTGTACGGGGAGCTGTTTTTT.

V is TRBV6-4 and J is TRBJ2-3; D is unclear. Trimming took 2 bases from V and 2 from J, leaving 11 bases between them. The V gene's germline CDR1 is MRHNA and CDR2 SNTAGT. The CDR3 covers 15 residues. CDR3 sequence (DNA): TGTGCCAGCAGTGACACGGTTACCACCACAGATACGCAGTATTTT. Amino acids: CASSDTVTTTDTQYF.

V is TRBV11-2 and J is TRBJ1-2; D gene ambiguous. The CDR3 contains 13 residues. Trimming left V 1 base short and J 4 bases short, with 7 bases between. The germline V gene encodes CDR1 SGHAT and CDR2 FQNNGV. CDR3 residues: CASSLGLSYGYTF. The CDR3 coding sequence is TGTGCCAGCAGCTTAGGGTTAAGCTATGGCTACACCTTC.

The chain links TRBV5-5 to TRBJ2-7; possible D gene TRBD1, 5 bases. Germline V lookup: CDR1 SGHKS, CDR2 YYEKEE (reference sequence). V was shortened by 6 bases and J by 1 base, with 11 bases between the two germline ends. The CDR3 consists of 13 residues. The CDR3 region has the DNA TGTGCCAGCAACCCCAGGGAATCCTACGAGCAGTACTTC. Translated, it gives CASNPRESYEQYF.

The chain uses TRBV14 and TRBJ1-1; a possible D gene is TRBD1 (5 bases). There are 16 residues in the CDR3. With 5 bases removed from V and 1 base from J, the gap between germline ends came to 17 bases. Germline CDR1 and CDR2: SGHDN and FVKESK. The CDR3 sequence is CASSAWIDSQNTEAFF. CDR3 coding DNA: TGTGCCAGCAGCGCCTGGATCGACAGCCAGAACACTGAAGCTTTCTTT.

This clonotype was counted a few times. The rearrangement uses TRBV11-1 and TRBJ2-1; TRBD2 aligns across 10 bases. This CDR3 contains 17 residues. J was trimmed by 0 bases and V by 9 bases; bases with no gene match: 11. Germline-derived CDR1 and CDR2 are SGHAT and FQDESV (reference sequence). The CDR3 DNA reads as TGTGCCAGTGGGGCAAGCGGGAGGGCGGCCTCCTACAATGAGCAGTTCTTC. This gives the protein CASGASGRAASYNEQFF. Combining the CDR3 with reference TRBV11-1 and TRBJ2-1 gives the whole variable domain EAEVAQSPRYKITEKSQAVAFWCDPISGHATLYWYRQILGQGPELLVQFQDESVVDDSQLPKDRFSAERLKGVDSTLKIQPAELGDSAMYLCASGASGRAASYNEQFFGPGTRLTVL.

The J gene is TRBJ1-6, the V gene TRBV20-1; perhaps TRBD1 as D (5 bases). CDR1 is DFQATT, CDR2 SNEGSKA, per germline (reference sequence). CDR3 size: 15 residues. V dropped 0 bases and J dropped 9 bases, with 15 bases sitting between them. The CDR3 region has the DNA TGCAGTGCTAGAGAGTCGACAGTCGGGATTTCACCCCTCCACTTT. Translating it yields CSARESTVGISPLHF.

About this clonotype itself: A read error may produce the germline difference seen at one junction end. The rearrangement joins TRBV7-9 to TRBJ1-2, with TRBD1 matching over 7 bases. Germline V gives CDR1 SEHNR, CDR2 FQNEAQ (reference sequence). The CDR3 has 16 amino acids. CDR3 protein: CASSLESYRGNYGDTF. CDR3 bases: TGTGCCAGCAGCTTAGAGAGTTACAGGGGAAACTATGGCGACACCTTC.

The V call is TRBV28, the J call TRBJ1-1; 7 positions match TRBD1. V shed 5 bases, J shed 1 base, and the junction held 10 bases outside the gene matches. There are 16 residues in the CDR3. The germline V gene has CDR1 MDHEN and CDR2 SYDVKM. In nucleotides, the CDR3 is TGTGCCAGCAGTCTCCCTTCTGGGACAGCGAACACTGAAGCTTTCTTT. This translates into CASSLPSGTANTEAFF.